Following are 21 T cell receptor beta chains from one sample sequenced in a study of siplizumab effects on memory and regulatory T cells. The assay was immunoSEQ multiplex PCR, and TCRdb's table has in-frame clones only and misses some. The sample contains 62,000 or so clones, around 78% of which appear only once. The source material was memory CD4+ T cells sorted from blood. The receptor source for this set is a human donor in good health.

This rearrangement joins TRBV10-3 to TRBJ1-1; 10 bases match TRBD1. CDR3 length: 15 amino acids. CDR1 and CDR2 from the germline V gene are ENHRY and SYGVKD. J gave up 5 bases and V 8 bases, and 11 bases lay outside the gene matches. The CDR3 DNA sequence: TGTGCCATCCGGGACAGGGGTCGGCCCGGGACTGAAGCTTTCTTT. It translates to CAIRDRGRPGTEAFF.

J is TRBJ1-5 and V is TRBV27; no definite D call. The germline CDR1 and CDR2 sequences are MNHEY and SMNVEV (reference sequence). Trimming cost V 1 base and J 4 bases, with 11 bases left between them. This CDR3 contains 15 residues. Written as DNA, the CDR3 is TGTGCCAGCAGTTTATTGGCGGGAGGGAATCAGCCCCAGCATTTT. This encodes CASSLLAGGNQPQHF.

The chain employs TRBV5-3 and TRBJ1-1, with D hard to call. TRBV5-3 is recorded as an ORF, its role being uncertain. The CDR3 has 17 amino acids. Deletions cut 0 bases from V and 1 base from J, with 16 bases between. The CDR3 spells CARSLEFEGLTNTEAFF. The CDR3 DNA follows: TGTGCCAGAAGCTTGGAGTTCGAGGGATTGACGAACACTGAAGCTTTCTTT.

This sequence joins TRBV7-9 and TRBJ2-5; 14 bases are a match to TRBD2. The ends lost 3 bases at V and 2 bases at J; junction bases unmatched: 2. Germline V gene lookup returns CDR1 SEHNR and CDR2 FQNEAQ (reference sequence). The CDR3 has 16 amino acids. DNA of the CDR3: TGTGCCAGCAGCTTGAGACTAGCGGGAGGGCAAGAGACCCAGTACTTC. Translating it yields CASSLRLAGGQETQYF.

This clone was seen just once. The rearrangement links TRBV7-9 to TRBJ1-1, with 10 bases that match TRBD1. J was trimmed by 5 bases and V by 3 bases; bases with no gene match: 9. This CDR3 spans 16 amino acids. The germline V gene encodes CDR1 SEHNR and CDR2 FQNEAQ (reference sequence). CDR3: CASSFRTGGFETEAFF. The CDR3 DNA is TGTGCCAGCAGCTTCCGGACAGGGGGGTTCGAGACTGAAGCTTTCTTT.

J is TRBJ2-6 and V is TRBV15; D is possibly TRBD2 (5 bases). CDR1 and CDR2 from the germline V gene are LNHNV and YYDKDF (reference sequence). V shed 3 bases and J shed 0 bases, with 12 bases lying between them. This CDR3 is built from 17 residues. The CDR3 loop is CATSSTDSNSGANVLTF. In DNA form, the CDR3 reads TGTGCCACCAGCAGCACGGACTCTAACTCTGGGGCCAACGTCCTGACTTTC.

The chain recombines TRBV7-2 with TRBJ2-1; D call uncertain. The CDR3 loop spans 14 amino acids. CDR1 and CDR2 (germline): SGHTA, FQGNSA. V lost 4 bases and J 7 bases, leaving 14 bases between the germline ends. CDR3 sequence: CASSSFYPGNEQFF. DNA of the CDR3: TGTGCCAGCAGCTCATTCTACCCCGGGAATGAGCAGTTCTTC.

This chain joins TRBV5-1 and TRBJ2-1; D is undetermined. The CDR3 length is 14 residues. V was clipped by 0 bases and J by 9 bases, with 13 bases between them. CDR1 is SGHRS, CDR2 YFSETQ, per germline. The CDR3 region has the DNA TGCGCCAGCAGCTTGGATGGTGGGTCGGGTGAGCAGTTCTTC. It is translated as CASSLDGGSGEQFF. Full variable domain (outside the CDR3, taken from reference TRBV5-1 and TRBJ2-1): KAGVTQTPRYLIKTRGQQVTLSCSPISGHRSVSWYQQTPGQGLQFLFEYFSETQRNKGNFPGRFSGRQFSNSRSEMNVSTLELGDSALYLCASSLDGGSGEQFFGPGTRLTVL.

The chain employs TRBV6-6 and TRBJ2-5, with D hard to call. Germline values: CDR1 MNHNY, CDR2 SVGAGI (reference sequence). The CDR3 covers 14 residues. The germline V and J ends were trimmed by 2 bases and 2 bases, with 9 bases remaining between them. CDR3 residues: CASSYGRQQETQYF. CDR3 nucleotides: TGTGCCAGCAGTTACGGTCGGCAACAAGAGACCCAGTACTTC.

This clone was counted between two and nine times. This chain uses TRBV18 with TRBJ2-7, with a tentative D call TRBD1 (7 bases). With 3 bases removed from V and 0 bases from J, the gap between germline ends came to 12 bases. This CDR3 is built from 15 residues. Germline CDR1 KGHSH, CDR2 LQKENI. The CDR3 sequence is CASSPQGDSSYEQYF. CDR3 coding DNA: TGTGCCAGCTCACCTCAGGGGGACTCCTCCTACGAGCAGTACTTC.

The chain recombines TRBV5-4 with TRBJ2-1, with a tentative D call TRBD1 (5 bases). The CDR3 covers 11 residues. V shed 3 bases and J shed 10 bases, with 8 bases lying between them. The germline CDR1 and CDR2 sequences are SGHNT and YYREEE (reference sequence). The CDR3 nucleotides read TGTGCCAGCAGCTCCACAGGCGAGCAGTTCTTC. Protein product: CASSSTGEQFF.

The sample holds a few counts of this clone. The chain is built from TRBV19 and TRBJ2-7; perhaps D is TRBD1 or TRBD2 (5 bases each). V dropped 5 bases and J dropped 2 bases, with 13 bases sitting between them. The CDR3 loop spans 14 amino acids. Germline values: CDR1 LNHDA, CDR2 SQIVND (reference sequence). CDR3 sequence: CASSVGTEAYEQYF. The DNA for the CDR3 is TGTGCCAGTAGTGTCGGGACGGAGGCCTACGAGCAGTACTTC.

This clone was observed a handful of times. The genes are TRBV5-6 and TRBJ2-5; 8 bases agree with TRBD2. The CDR3 has 15 residues. CDR1 is SGHDT, CDR2 YYEEEE, per germline. V was pared by 9 bases and J by 1 base, with 11 bases of the junction left unmatched. The CDR3 DNA reads TGTGCCACCAAGGGGCGGGGGGACCCCCAAGAGACCCAGTACTTC. It translates to CATKGRGDPQETQYF. Based on the CDR3 plus reference TRBV5-6 and TRBJ2-5, the full variable domain is DAGVTQSPTHLIKTRGQQVTLRCSPKSGHDTVSWYQQALGQGPQFIFQYYEEEERQRGNFPDRFSGHQFPNYSSELNVNALLLGDSALYLCATKGRGDPQETQYFGPGTRLLVL.

This sequence joins TRBV10-3 and TRBJ2-7, with 7 bases aligning to TRBD1. Losses at the gene ends were 6 bases for V and 0 bases for J; bases not matched to a gene: 5. In germline, CDR1 is ENHRY, CDR2 SYGVKD. This CDR3 has 14 residues. CDR3 DNA sequence: TGTGCCATCAGCCGCGGACAGGACTCCTACGAGCAGTACTTC. It translates to CAISRGQDSYEQYF.

The chain combines TRBV5-1 with TRBJ2-3, with D perhaps TRBD1 (6 bases). The germline gives CDR1 SGHRS, CDR2 YFSETQ. The CDR3 has 16 residues. V gave up 3 bases and J gave up 2 bases, with 16 bases separating them. The CDR3 reads CASSYGQIITTDTQYF. In nucleotides, the CDR3 is TGCGCCAGCAGCTACGGACAGATAATTACCACAGATACGCAGTATTTT. The variable domain in full, completed from reference TRBV5-1 and TRBJ2-3, reads KAGVTQTPRYLIKTRGQQVTLSCSPISGHRSVSWYQQTPGQGLQFLFEYFSETQRNKGNFPGRFSGRQFSNSRSEMNVSTLELGDSALYLCASSYGQIITTDTQYFGPGTRLTVL.

The chain combines TRBV5-4 with TRBJ1-3, with 10 nucleotides matching TRBD1. V was pared by 3 bases and J by 4 bases, with 4 bases of the junction left unmatched. Germline CDR1 reads SGHNT; CDR2 reads YYREEE (reference sequence). The CDR3 sequence is 15 residues long. The CDR3: CASSSGQGIGNTIYF. The CDR3 DNA is TGTGCCAGCAGCTCGGGACAGGGGATAGGAAACACCATATATTTT.

This clone was seen once. The gene calls are TRBV5-5 and TRBJ2-3, with unresolved D. This CDR3 region has 14 residues. Germline CDR1 is SGHKS and CDR2 is YYEKEE (reference sequence). The V and J ends lost 4 bases and 3 bases respectively, with 12 bases between them. The CDR3 region is CASSPPLVTDTQYF. The CDR3 region has the DNA TGTGCCAGCAGCCCCCCTCTGGTTACAGATACGCAGTATTTT.

The V call is TRBV5-1, the J call TRBJ2-5; D unresolved. Germline assignment: CDR1 SGHRS and CDR2 YFSETQ. The CDR3 consists of 12 residues. V was cut by 0 bases and J by 7 bases, with 7 bases left in between. DNA for the CDR3: TGCGCCAGCAGCTTGGACAAATCGACCCAGTACTTC. It encodes CASSLDKSTQYF.

The gene calls are TRBV5-1 and TRBJ2-2, with 9 bases lining up with TRBD2. This CDR3 comprises 15 residues. CDR1 is SGHRS and CDR2 is YFSETQ in the germline V gene. V dropped 0 bases and J dropped 7; count of bases not matched to a gene: 4. CDR3 amino acids: CASSLVGLASGELFF. The CDR3 DNA reads TGCGCCAGCAGCTTGGTCGGACTAGCGAGCGGGGAGCTGTTTTTT.

The CDR3 coding sequence is TGTGCCAGCTCACCACCGGCACAATATTTCCAAGAGACCCAGTACTTC. Residues: CASSPPAQYFQETQYF. The genes are TRBV18 and TRBJ2-5; D remains ambiguous. Trimming took off 0 bases at V and 1 base at J, with 12 bases between the two ends. The CDR3 consists of 16 residues. The germline V gene encodes CDR1 KGHSH and CDR2 LQKENI.

This clone was detected only once. This chain uses TRBV7-6 with TRBJ2-3; D is uncertain. CDR1 is SGHVS and CDR2 is FNYEAQ in the germline V gene. Deletions cut 3 bases from V and 0 bases from J, with 4 bases between. The CDR3 contains 13 residues. The CDR3 coding sequence is TGTGCCAGCAGCTTGGCTAGCACAGATACGCAGTATTTT. Protein: CASSLASTDTQYF.